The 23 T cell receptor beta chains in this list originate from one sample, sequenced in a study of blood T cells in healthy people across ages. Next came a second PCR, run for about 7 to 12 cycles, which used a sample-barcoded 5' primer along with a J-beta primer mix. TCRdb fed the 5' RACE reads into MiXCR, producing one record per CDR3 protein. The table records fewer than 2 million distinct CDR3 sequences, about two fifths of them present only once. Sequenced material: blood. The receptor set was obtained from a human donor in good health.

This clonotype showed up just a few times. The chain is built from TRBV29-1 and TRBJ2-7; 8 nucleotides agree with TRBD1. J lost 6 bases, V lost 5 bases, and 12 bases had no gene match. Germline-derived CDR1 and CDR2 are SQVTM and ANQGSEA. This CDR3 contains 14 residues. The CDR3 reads CSVLTGGSRFEQYF. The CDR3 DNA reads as TGCAGCGTTTTAACAGGGGGTTCCCGATTCGAGCAGTACTTC.

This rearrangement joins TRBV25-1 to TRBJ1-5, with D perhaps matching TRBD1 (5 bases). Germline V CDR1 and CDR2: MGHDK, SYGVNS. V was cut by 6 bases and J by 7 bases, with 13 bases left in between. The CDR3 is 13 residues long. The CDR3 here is CASSSGEGQPQHF. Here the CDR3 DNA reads TGTGCCAGCAGCTCGGGGGAAGGCCAGCCCCAGCATTTT. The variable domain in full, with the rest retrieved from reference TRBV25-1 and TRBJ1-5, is EADIYQTPRYLVIGTGKKITLECSQTMGHDKMYWYQQDPGMELHLIHYSYGVNSTEKGDLSSESTVSRIRTEHFPLTLESARPSHTSQYLCASSSGEGQPQHFGDGTRLSIL.

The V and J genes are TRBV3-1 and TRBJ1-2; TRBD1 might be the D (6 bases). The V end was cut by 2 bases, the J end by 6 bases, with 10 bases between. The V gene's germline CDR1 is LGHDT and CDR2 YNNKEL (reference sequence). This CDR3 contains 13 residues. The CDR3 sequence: CASSQNEGDGYTF. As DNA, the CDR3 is TGTGCCAGCAGCCAAAACGAGGGGGATGGCTACACCTTC.

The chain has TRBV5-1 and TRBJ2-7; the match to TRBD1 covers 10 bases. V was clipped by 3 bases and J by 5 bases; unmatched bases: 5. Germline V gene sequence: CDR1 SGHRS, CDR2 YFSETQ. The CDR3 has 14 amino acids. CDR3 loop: CASSCGQGGDEQYF. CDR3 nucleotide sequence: TGCGCCAGCAGCTGCGGACAGGGGGGAGACGAGCAGTACTTC.

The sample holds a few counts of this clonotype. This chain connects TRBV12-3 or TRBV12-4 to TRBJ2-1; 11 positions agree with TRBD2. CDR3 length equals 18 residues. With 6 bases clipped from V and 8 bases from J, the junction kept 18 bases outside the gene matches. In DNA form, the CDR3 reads TGTGCCAGCAGCCGACTAGCGGGGACCCTCATCGAAAGGCATGAGCAGTTCTTC. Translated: CASSRLAGTLIERHEQFF.

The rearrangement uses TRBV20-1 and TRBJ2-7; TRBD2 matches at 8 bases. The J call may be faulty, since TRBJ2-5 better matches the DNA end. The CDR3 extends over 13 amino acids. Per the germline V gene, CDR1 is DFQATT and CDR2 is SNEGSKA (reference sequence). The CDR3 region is CSAKTSGQETQYF. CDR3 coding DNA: TGCAGTGCTAAAACTAGCGGCCAAGAGACCCAGTACTTC.

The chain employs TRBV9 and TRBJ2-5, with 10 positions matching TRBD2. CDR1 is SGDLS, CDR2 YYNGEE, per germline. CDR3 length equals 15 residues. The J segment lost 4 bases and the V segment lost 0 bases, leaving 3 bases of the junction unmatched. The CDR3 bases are TGTGCCAGCAGCGTAGCGGGACTAGCGTCAGAGACCCAGTACTTC. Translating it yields CASSVAGLASETQYF.

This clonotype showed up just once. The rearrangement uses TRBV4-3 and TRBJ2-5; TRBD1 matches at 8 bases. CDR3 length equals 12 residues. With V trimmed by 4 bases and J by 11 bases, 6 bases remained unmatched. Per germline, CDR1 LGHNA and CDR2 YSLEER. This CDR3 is CASSPRTGKQYF. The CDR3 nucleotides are TGCGCCAGCAGCCCTAGGACAGGGAAGCAGTACTTC.

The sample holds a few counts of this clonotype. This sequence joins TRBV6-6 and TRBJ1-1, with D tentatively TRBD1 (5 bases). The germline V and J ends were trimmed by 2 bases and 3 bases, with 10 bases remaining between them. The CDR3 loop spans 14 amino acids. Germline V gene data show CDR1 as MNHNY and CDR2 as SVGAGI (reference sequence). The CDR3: CASSYGEGDTEAFF. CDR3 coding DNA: TGTGCCAGCAGTTACGGCGAAGGGGACACTGAAGCTTTCTTT.

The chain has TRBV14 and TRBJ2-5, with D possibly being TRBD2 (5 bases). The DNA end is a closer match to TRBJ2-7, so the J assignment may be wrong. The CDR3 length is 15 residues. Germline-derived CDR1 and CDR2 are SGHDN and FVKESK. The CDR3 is CASSPLDGGCYEQYF. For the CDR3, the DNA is TGTGCCAGCAGCCCCTTGGACGGAGGATGCTACGAGCAGTACTTC.

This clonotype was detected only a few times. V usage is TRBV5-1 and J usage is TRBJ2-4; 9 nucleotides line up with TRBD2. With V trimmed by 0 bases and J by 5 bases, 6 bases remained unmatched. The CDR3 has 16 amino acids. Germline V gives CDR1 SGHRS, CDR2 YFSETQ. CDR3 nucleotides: TGCGCCAGCAGCTTGGGCGGGGGGGCCCCCGAAAACATTCAGTACTTC. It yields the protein CASSLGGGAPENIQYF.

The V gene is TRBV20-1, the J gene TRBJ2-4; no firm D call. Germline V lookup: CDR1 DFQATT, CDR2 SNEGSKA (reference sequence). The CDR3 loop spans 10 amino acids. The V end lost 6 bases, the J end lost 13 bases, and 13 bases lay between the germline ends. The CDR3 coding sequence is TGCAGTGCCCCCACTTCGGAGCAGTACTTC. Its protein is CSAPTSEQYF.

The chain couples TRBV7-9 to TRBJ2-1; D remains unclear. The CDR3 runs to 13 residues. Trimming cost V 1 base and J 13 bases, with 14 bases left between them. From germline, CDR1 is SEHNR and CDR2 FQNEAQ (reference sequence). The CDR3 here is CASSLVEWGGQFF. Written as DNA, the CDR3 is TGTGCCAGCAGCTTAGTGGAGTGGGGTGGTCAGTTCTTC. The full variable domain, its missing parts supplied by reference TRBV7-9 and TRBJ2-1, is DTGVSQNPRHKITKRGQNVTFRCDPISEHNRLYWYRQTLGQGPEFLTYFQNEAQLEKSRLLSDRFSAERPKGSFSTLEIQRTEQGDSAMYLCASSLVEWGGQFFGPGTRLTVL.

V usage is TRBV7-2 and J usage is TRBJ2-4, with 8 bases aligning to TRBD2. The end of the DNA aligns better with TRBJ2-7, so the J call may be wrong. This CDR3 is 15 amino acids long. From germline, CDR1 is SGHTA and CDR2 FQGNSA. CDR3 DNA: TGTGCCAGCAGCTTGGGCGGGGGGACCCCTTACGAGCAGTACTTC. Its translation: CASSLGGGTPYEQYF.

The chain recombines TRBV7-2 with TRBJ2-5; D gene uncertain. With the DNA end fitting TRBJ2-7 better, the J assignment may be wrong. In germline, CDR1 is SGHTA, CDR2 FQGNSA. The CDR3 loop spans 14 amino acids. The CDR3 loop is CASSADKVYYEQYF. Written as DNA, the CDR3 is TGTGCCAGCAGCGCCGATAAGGTATACTACGAGCAGTACTTC.

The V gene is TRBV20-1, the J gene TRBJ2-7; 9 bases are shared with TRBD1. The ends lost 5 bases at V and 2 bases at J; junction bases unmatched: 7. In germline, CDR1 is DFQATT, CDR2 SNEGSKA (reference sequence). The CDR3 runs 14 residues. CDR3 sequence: CSAEQGASTYEQYF. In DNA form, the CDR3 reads TGCAGTGCTGAACAGGGGGCCAGCACCTACGAGCAGTACTTC.

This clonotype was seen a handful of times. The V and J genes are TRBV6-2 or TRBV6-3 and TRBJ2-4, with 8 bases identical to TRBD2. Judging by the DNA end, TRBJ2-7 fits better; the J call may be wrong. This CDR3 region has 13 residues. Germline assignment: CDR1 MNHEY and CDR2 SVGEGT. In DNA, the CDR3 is TGTGCCAGCAGGTCGACTAGCGTCCACGAGCAGTACTTC. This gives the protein CASRSTSVHEQYF.

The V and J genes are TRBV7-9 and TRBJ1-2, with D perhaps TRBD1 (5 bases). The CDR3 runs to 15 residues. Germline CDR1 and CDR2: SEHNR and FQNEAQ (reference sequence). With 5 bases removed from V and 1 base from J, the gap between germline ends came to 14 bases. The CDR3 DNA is TGTGCCAGCAGCCTGGGGCCTCAACTTAACTATGGCTACACCTTC. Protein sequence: CASSLGPQLNYGYTF.

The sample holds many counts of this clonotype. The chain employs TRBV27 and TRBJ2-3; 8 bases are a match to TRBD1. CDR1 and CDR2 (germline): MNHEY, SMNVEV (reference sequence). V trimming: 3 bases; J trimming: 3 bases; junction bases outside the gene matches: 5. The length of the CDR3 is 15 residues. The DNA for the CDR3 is TGTGCCAGCAGTTTGGACAGGGATAGGACAGATACGCAGTATTTT. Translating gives CASSLDRDRTDTQYF.

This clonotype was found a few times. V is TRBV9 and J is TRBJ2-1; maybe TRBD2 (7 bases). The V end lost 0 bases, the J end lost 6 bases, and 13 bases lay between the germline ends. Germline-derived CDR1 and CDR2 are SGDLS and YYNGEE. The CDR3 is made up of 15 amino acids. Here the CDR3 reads CASSVVVGGPNEQFF. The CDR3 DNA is TGTGCCAGCAGCGTAGTTGTGGGGGGGCCCAATGAGCAGTTCTTC.

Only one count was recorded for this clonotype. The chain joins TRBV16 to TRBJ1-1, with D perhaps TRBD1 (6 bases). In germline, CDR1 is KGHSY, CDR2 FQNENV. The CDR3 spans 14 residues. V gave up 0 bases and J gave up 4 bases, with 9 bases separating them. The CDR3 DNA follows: TGTGCCAGCAGCCAATCGAGGGGGGTCACTGAAGCTTTCTTT. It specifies CASSQSRGVTEAFF.

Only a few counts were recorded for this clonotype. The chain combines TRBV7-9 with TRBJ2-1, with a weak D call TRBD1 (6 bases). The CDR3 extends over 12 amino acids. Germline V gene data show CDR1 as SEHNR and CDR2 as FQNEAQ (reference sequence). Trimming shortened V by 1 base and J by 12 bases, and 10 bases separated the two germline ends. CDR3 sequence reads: CASSLEGTSQFF. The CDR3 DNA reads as TGTGCCAGCAGCTTAGAGGGGACATCGCAGTTCTTC.

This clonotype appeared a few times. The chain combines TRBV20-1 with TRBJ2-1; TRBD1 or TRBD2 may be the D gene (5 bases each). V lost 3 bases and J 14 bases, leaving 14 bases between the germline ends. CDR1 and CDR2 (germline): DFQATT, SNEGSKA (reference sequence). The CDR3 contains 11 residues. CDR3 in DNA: TGCAGTGCTAGGGGGACGCTGGGGAAGTTCTTC. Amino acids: CSARGTLGKFF.